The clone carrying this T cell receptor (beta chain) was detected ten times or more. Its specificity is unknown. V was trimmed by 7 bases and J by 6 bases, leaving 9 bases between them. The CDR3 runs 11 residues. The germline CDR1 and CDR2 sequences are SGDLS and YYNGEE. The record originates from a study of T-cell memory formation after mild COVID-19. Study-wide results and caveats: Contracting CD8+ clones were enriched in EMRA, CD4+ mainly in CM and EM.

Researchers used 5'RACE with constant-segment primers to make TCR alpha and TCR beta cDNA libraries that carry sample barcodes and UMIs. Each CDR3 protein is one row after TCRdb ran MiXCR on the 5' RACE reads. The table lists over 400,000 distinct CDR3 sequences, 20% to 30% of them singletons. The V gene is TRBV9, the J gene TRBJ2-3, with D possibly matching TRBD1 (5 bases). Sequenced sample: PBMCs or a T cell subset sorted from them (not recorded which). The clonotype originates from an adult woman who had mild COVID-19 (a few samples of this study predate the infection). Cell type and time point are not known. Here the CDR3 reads CASGRADTQYF. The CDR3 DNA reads TGTGCCAGCGGCAGGGCTGATACGCAGTATTTT.